Described below is a single TCR beta chain sequence and its context. The antigen is undetermined. This sample was taken from a study of shared clonotypes between healthy human individuals. This CDR3 contains 15 residues. J gave up 2 bases and V 3 bases, and 0 bases lay outside the gene matches. Germline CDR1 reads MNHNS; CDR2 reads SASEGT. Study-wide findings and caveats: It was anticipated that sequencing depth would influence how many clonotypes donors shared.

Loaded into unsorted PBMC replicate PCRs was approximately 270 ng DNA, 25,000 to 30,000 T cell genomes. Here immunoSEQ multiplex PCR was the method, and the copy in TCRdb shows in-frame clones only, minus some. This repertoire shows around 450,000 clones, about four fifths found once; its top ten account for approximately 13%. About 100 million PBMCs were counted before genomic DNA extraction. This sequence was found in a woman aged 40 to 55 in good health. Some clones in this sample may be carry-over from other donors' samples. The rearrangement uses TRBV6-1 and TRBJ2-7, with 14 positions matching TRBD2. The sequencing input was PBMCs. The CDR3 DNA is TGTGCCAGCAGTGAGGGACTAGCGGGAGCCTACGAGCAGTACTTC. This gives the protein CASSEGLAGAYEQYF.